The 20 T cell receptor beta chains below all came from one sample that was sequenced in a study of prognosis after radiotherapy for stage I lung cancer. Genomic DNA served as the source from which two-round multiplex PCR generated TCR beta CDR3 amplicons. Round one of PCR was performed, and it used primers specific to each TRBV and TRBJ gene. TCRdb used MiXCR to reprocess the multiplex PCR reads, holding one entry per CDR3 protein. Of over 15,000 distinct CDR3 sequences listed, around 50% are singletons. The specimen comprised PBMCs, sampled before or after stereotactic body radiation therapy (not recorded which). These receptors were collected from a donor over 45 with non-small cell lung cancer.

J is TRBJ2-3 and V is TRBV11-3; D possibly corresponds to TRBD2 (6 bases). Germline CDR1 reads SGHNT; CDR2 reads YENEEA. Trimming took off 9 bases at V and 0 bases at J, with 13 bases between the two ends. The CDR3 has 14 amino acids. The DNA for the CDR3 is TGTGCCAGTAGGGCCGGGGGTAGCACAGATACGCAGTATTTT. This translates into CASRAGGSTDTQYF. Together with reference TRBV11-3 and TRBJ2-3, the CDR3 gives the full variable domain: EAGVVQSPRYKIIEKKQPVAFWCNPISGHNTLYWYLQNLGQGPELLIRYENEEAVDDSQLPKDRFSAERLKGVDSTLKIQPAELGDSAVYLCASRAGGSTDTQYFGPGTRLTVL.

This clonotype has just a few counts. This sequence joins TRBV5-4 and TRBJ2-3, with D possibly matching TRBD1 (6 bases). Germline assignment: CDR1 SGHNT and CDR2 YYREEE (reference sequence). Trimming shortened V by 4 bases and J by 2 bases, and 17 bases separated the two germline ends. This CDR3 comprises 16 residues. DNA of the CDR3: TGTGCCAGCAGCACTGGGACATCGGGAAACACAGATACGCAGTATTTT. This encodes CASSTGTSGNTDTQYF.

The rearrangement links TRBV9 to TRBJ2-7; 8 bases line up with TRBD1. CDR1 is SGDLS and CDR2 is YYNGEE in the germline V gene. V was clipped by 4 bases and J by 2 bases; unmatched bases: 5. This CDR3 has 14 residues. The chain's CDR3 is CASSIGTGTYEQYF. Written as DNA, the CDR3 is TGTGCCAGCAGCATCGGGACAGGAACCTACGAGCAGTACTTC.

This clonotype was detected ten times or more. DNA for the CDR3: TGCGCCAGCTGTCCTACTAGCGGAGGTTACAATGAGCAGTTCTTC. Translating gives CASCPTSGGYNEQFF. The rearrangement joins TRBV5-1 to TRBJ2-1; 8 nucleotides align to TRBD2. Looked up from germline, CDR1 is SGHRS and CDR2 is YFSETQ. J was trimmed by 4 bases and V by 7 bases; bases with no gene match: 10. The CDR3 sequence is 15 residues long.

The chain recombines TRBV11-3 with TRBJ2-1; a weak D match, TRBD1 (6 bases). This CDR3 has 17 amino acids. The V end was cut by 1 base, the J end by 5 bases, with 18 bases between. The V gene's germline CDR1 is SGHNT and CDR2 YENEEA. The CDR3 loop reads CASSLGCTGWAHNEQFF. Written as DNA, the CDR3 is TGTGCCAGCAGCTTAGGGTGTACAGGGTGGGCACACAATGAGCAGTTCTTC.

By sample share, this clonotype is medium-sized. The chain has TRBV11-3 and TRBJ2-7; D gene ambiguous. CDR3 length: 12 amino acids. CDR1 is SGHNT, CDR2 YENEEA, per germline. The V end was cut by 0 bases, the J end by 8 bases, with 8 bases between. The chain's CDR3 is CASSLDGSKQYF. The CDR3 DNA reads TGTGCCAGCAGCTTAGATGGATCGAAGCAGTACTTC.

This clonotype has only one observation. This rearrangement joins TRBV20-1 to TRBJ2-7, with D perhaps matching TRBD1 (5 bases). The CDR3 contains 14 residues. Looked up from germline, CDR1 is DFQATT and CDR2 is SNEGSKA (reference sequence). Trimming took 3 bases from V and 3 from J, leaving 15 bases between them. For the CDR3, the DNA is TGCAGTGCTAGTCCTCCGACAGTGTACTACGAGCAGTACTTC. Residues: CSASPPTVYYEQYF.

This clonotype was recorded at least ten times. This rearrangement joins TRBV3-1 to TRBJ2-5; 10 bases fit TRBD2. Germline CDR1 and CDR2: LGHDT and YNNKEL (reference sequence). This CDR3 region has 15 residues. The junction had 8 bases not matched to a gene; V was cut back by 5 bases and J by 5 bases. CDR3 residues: CASSLLAGVWETQYF. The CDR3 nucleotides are TGTGCCAGCAGCTTGCTAGCGGGAGTTTGGGAGACCCAGTACTTC.

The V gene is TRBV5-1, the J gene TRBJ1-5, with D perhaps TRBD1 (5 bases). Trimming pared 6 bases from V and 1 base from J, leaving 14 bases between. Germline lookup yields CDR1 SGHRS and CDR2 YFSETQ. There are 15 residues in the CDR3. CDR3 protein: CASIQWGMSNQPQHF. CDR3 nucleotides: TGCGCCAGCATCCAATGGGGCATGAGCAATCAGCCCCAGCATTTT.

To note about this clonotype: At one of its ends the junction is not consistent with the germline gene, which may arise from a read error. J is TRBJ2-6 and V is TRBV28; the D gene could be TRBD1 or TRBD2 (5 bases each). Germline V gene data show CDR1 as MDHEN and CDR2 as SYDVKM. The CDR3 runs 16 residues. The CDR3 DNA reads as TGTGCCAGCAGTTTATTGGGGCCATACGGGGCCAACGTCCTTACTTTC. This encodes CASSLLGPYGANVLTF.

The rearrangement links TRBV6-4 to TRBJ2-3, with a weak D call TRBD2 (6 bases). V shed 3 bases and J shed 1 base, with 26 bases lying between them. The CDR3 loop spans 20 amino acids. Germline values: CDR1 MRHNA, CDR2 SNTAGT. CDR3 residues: CASSEAGGLAWGRGTDTQYF. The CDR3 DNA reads TGTGCCAGCAGTGAAGCAGGTGGCCTAGCGTGGGGGAGAGGCACAGATACGCAGTATTTT.

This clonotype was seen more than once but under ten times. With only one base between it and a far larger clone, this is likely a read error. The CDR3 loop is CASSQDFGQATRYF. The CDR3, as DNA: TGTGCCAGCAGTCAGGATTTCGGCCAAGCAACCCGGTACTTC. This chain uses TRBV6-2 or TRBV6-3 with TRBJ2-5; D not certain. This CDR3 has 14 amino acids. Germline V gene sequence: CDR1 MNHEY, CDR2 SVGEGT.

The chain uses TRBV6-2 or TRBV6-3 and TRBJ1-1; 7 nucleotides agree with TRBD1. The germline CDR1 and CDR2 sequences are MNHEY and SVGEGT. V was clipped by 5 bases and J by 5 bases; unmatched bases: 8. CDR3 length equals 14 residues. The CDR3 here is CASSVQGYSTEAFF. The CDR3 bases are TGTGCCAGCAGTGTACAGGGGTACTCAACTGAAGCTTTCTTT.

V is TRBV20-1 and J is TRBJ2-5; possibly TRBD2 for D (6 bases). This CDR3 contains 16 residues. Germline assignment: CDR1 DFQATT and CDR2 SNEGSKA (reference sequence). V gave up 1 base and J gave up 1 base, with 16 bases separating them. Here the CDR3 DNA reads TGCAGTGCTAGAGGAACCTGTACTAGCTCCCAAGAGACCCAGTACTTC. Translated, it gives CSARGTCTSSQETQYF.

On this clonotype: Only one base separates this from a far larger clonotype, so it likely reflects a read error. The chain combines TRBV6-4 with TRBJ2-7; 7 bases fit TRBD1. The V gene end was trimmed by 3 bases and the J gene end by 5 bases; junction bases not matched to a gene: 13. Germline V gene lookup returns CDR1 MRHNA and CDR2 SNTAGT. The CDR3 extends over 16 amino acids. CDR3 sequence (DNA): TGTGCCAGCAGTGAAACATACAGGGGCGTTCCTGACGAGCAGTACTTC. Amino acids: CASSETYRGVPDEQYF.

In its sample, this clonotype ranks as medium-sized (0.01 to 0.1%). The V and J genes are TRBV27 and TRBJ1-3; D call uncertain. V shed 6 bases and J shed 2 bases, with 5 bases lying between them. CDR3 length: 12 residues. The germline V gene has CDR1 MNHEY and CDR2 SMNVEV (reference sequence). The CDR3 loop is CASRGTGNTIYF. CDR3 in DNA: TGTGCCAGCAGAGGGACTGGAAACACCATATATTTT.

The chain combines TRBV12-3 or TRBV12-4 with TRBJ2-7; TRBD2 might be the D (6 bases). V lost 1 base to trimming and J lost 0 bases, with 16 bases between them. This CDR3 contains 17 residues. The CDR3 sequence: CASSLDVGGTVSYEQYF. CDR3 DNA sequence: TGTGCCAGCAGTTTAGATGTTGGGGGGACTGTCTCCTACGAGCAGTACTTC.

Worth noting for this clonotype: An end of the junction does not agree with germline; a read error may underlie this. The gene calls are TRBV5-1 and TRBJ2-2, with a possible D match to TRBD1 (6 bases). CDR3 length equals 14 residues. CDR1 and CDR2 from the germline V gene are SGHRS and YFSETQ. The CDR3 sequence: CANEDGNGAGELFF. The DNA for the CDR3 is TGCGCCAATGAGGACGGGAACGGGGCAGGGGAGCTGTTCTTT.

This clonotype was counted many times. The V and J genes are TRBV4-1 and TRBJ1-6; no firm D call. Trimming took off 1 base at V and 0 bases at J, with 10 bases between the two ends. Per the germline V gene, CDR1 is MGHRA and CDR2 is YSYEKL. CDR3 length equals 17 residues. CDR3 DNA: TGCGCCAGCAGCCAAGGCCGGGCGATCTCCTATAATTCACCCCTCCACTTT. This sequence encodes CASSQGRAISYNSPLHF.

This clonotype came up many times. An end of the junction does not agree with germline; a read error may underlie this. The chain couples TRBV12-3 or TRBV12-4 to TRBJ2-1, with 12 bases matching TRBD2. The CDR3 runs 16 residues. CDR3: CAGSPNLAGGPGEQFF. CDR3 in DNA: TGTGCCGGCAGTCCCAATCTAGCGGGAGGGCCGGGTGAGCAGTTCTTC.